This T cell receptor (beta chain) was recorded in a study of blood T cells in healthy people across ages (dated by TCRdb to about 2015). Some background on the complete study: In model experiments, template switching captured roughly one uniquely barcoded TCR beta cDNA molecule for every two T cells. To avoid experimental bias, donors of different ages were randomly spread across the sequencing lanes. Four age groups were formed from the donors: young (average about 17 years), middle-aged (approximately 40), aged (approximately 60) and long-lived (roughly 81). Age-related changes in TCR beta repertoire diversity were measured in the study by deep sequencing normalized with unique cDNA molecular identifiers. Using the same blood draw, the study looked at two additional independent replicas of 1 million unique cDNA reads for two donors, one aged 18 to 30 and the other aged 80 or older. What the research found in general, with its limitations: Compared with the aged group, the long-lived group had more naive CD4+ T cells, fewer expanded clones and increased TCR diversity, suggesting age selection. As age increased, observed TCR beta diversity per million T cells dropped in a roughly linear way, and a significant reduction was already evident by age 40. Bulk unsorted PBMC profiling prevented conclusive comparison of naive and antigen-experienced compartments. Estimates of total diversity from one million sequenced T cells were regarded as lower bounds and underestimates. Donor CMV infection status was unknown, potentially confounding age-related changes in expanded clonotypes. The percentage of naive T cells measured by flow cytometry correlated strongly with observed TCR beta diversity.

Relative to germline, V is 3 bases shorter and J is 0 bases shorter, with 11 bases between their ends. The CDR3 sequence holds 15 residues, the cysteine and phenylalanine included. Only the CDR3 part of the read is kept: 45 bases, read in frame from the first base. Via the germline V gene (reference sequence), CDR1 is DFQATT and CDR2 SNEGSKA. The receptor library was made with 5' RACE. Reads for this sample came from an Illumina HiSeq 2500. A second PCR of roughly 7 to 12 cycles was performed with a sample-barcoded 5' primer and a J-beta primer mix. A unique molecular identifier was introduced onto each TCR beta cDNA molecule by a template-switch 5' adaptor carrying 12 random nucleotides. Each sample yielded at least 2.5 million CDR3-containing paired-end reads. The Mint cDNA synthesis kit, primed by a TRBC-specific oligonucleotide, was used to synthesize first-strand cDNA from all RNA. After uracil-DNA glycosylase treatment, a first 18-cycle PCR used universal primers M1SS and BC2_uni_R on all cDNA. Turning to the authors' computational methods: Each sample was normalized by randomly selecting 1 million high-quality reads, each carrying a distinct molecular identifier. Instead of being binned into consensus sequences, reads that shared molecular identifiers were thrown out. MiTCR, set to a Q25 quality threshold and the strictest error-elimination algorithm, was used for CDR3 identification, clonotype clustering and error correction. A nonparametric unseen species model using Euler transformation provided a lower-bound estimate of total TCR beta diversity. Using fastp at Q25 and MiXCR, TCRdb reprocessed the public reads and kept productive beta chains. Every CDR3 protein is listed once, alongside the most common genes and DNA of its rows. The V and J calls reflect TCRdb's pipeline rather than the authors' work. The sample table contains 800,000 or so distinct CDR3 sequences; only one count was recorded for around 68% of them. Together, the top ten hold 25% to 30% of the sample.

Systemically healthy Caucasian individuals from Russia, 35 to 50 in total and aged about 6 to 90 years, were included as donors. Ten milliliters of peripheral blood were drawn from each donor into EDTA-treated Vacutainer tubes. Ficoll-Paque density-gradient centrifugation was used to isolate PBMCs, with at least 6 million per sample. Trizol reagent was used to extract total RNA from PBMCs, with at least 6 micrograms per sample. For every donor, flow cytometry on a PBMC aliquot measured the percentage of naive CD45RAhigh/CD27high T cells. As to this clonotype: What antigen it recognizes has not been identified. The record has no base qualities; no much larger clone is one base away.

This receptor was obtained from a man aged 30-40 years in good health. Sequenced material: blood. The chain employs TRBV20-1 and TRBJ1-4; there is no confident call for the D gene. The DNA is as follows: TGCAGTGCTAGTAGGAGAATCGCAACTAATGAAAAACTGTTTTTT. Its protein reads: CSASRRIATNEKLFF.